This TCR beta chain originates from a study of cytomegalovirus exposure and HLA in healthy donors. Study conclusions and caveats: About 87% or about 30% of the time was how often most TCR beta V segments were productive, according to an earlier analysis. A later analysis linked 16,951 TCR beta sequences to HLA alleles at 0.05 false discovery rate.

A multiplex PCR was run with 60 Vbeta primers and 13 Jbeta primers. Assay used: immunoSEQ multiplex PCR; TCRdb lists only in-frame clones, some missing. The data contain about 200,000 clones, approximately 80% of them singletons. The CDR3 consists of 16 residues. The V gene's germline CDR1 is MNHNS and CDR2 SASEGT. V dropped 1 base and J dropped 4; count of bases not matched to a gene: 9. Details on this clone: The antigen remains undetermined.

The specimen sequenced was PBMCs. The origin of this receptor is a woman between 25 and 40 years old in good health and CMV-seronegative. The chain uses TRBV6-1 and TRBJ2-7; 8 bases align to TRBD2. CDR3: CASSEGMASGSYEQYF. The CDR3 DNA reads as TGTGCCAGCAGTGAAGGGATGGCTAGCGGGTCTTACGAGCAGTACTTC.